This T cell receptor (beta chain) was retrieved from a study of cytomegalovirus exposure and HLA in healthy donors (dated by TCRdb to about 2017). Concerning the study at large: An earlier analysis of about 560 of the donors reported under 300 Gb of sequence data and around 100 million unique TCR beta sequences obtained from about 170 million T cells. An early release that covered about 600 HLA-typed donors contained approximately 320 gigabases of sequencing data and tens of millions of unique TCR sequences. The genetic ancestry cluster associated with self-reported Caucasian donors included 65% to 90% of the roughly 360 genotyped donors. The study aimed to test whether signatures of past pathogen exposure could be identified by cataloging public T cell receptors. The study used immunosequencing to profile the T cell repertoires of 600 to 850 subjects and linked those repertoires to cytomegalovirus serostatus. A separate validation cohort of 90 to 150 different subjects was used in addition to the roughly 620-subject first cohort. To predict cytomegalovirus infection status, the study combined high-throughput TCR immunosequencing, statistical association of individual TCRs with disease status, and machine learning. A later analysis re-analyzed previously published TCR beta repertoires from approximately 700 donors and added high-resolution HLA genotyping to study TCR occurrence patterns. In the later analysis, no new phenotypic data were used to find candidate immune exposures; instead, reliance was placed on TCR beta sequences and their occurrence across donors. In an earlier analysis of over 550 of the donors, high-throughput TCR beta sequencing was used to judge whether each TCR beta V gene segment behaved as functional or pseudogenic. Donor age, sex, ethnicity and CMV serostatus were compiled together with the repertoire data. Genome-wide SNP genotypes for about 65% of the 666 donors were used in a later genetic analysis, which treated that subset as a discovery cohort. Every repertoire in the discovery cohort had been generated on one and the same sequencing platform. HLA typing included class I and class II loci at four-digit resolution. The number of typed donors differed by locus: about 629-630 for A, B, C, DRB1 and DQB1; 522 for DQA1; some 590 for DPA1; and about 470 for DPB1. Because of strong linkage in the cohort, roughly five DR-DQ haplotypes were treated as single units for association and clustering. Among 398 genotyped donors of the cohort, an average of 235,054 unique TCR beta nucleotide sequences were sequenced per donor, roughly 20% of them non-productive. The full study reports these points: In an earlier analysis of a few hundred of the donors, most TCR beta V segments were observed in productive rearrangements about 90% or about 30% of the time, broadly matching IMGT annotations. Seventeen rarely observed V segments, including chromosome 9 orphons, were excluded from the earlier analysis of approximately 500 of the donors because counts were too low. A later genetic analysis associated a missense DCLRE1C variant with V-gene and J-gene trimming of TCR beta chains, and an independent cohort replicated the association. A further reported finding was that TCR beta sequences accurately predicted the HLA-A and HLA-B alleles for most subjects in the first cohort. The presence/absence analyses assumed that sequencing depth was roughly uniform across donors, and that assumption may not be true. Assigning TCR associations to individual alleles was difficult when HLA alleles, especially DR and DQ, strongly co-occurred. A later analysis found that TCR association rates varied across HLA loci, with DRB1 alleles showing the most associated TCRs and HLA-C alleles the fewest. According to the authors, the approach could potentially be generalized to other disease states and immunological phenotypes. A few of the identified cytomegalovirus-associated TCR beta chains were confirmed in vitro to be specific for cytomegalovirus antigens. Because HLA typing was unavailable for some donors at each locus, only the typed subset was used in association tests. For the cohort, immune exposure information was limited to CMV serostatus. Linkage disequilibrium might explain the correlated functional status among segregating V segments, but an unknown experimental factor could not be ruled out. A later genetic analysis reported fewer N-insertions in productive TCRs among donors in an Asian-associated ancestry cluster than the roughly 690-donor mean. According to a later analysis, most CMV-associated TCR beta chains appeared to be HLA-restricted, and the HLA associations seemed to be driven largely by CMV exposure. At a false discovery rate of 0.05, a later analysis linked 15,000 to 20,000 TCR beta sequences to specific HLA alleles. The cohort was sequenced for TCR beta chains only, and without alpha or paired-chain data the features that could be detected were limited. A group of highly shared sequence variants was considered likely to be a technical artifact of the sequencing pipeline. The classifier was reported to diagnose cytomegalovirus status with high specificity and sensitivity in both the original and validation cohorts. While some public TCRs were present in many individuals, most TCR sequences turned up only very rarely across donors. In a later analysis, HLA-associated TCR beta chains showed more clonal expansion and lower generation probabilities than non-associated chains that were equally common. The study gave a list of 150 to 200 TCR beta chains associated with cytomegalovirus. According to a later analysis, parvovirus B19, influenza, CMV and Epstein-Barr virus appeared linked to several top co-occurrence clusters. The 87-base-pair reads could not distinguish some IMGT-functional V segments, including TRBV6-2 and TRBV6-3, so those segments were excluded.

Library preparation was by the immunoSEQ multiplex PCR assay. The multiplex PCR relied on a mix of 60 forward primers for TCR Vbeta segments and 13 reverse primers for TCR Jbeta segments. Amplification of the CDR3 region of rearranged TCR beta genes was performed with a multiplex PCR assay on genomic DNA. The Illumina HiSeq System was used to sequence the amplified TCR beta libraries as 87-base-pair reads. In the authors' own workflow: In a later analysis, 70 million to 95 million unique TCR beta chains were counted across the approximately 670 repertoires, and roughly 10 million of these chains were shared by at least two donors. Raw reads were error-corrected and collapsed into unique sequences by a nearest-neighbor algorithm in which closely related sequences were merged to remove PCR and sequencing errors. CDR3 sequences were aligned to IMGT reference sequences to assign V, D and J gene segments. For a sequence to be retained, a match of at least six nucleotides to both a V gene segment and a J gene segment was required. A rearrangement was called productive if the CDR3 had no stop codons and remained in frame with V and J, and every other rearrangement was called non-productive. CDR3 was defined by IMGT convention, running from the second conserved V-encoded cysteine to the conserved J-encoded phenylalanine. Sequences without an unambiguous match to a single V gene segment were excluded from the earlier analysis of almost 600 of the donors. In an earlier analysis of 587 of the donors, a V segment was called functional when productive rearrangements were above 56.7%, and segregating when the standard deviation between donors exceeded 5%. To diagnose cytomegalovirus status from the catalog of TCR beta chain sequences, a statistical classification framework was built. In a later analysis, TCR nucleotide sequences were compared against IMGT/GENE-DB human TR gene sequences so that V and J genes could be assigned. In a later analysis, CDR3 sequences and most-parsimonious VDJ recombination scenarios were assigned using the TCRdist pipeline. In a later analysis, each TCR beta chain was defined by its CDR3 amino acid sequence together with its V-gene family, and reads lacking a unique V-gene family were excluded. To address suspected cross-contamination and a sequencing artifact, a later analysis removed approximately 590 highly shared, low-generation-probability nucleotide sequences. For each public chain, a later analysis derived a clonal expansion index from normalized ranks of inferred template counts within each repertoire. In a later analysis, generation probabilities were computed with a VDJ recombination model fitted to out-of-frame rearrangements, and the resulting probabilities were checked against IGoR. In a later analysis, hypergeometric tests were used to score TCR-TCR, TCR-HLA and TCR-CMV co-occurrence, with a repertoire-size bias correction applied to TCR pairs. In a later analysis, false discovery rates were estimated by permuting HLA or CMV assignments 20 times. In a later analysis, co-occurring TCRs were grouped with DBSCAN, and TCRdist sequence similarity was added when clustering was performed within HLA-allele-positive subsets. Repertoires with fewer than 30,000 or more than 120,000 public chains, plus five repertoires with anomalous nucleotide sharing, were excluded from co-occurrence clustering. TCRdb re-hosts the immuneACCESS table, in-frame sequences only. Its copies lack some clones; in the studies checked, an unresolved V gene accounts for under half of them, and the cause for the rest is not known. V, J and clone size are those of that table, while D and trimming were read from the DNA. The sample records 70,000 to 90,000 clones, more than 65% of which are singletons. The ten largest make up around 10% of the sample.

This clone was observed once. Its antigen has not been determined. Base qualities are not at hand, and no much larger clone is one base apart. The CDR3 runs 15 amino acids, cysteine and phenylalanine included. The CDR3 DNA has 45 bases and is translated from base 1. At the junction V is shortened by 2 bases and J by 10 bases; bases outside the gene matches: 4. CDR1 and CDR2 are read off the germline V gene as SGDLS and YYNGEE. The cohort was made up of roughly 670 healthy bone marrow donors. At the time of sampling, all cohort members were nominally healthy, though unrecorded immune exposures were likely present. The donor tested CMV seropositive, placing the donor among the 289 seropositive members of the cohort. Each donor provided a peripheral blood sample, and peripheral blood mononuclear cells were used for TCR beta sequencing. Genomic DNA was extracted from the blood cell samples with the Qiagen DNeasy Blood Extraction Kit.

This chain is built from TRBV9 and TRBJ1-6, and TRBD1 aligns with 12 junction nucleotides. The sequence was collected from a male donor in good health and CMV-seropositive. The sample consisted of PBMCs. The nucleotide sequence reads TGTGCCAGCAGCGTGGGACAGGGGGCCGGATCACCCCTCCACTTT. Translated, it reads CASSVGQGAGSPLHF.